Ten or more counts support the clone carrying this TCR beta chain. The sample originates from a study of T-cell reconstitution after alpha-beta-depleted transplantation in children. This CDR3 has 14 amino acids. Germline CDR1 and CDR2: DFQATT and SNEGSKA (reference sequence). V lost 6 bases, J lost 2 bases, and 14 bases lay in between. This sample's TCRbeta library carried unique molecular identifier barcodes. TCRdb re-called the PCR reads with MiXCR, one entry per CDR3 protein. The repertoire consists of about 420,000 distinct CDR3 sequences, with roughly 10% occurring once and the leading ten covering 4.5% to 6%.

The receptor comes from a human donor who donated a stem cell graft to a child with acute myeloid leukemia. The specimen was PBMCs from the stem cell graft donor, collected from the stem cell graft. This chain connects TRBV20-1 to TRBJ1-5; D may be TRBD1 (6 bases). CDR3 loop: CSAIVGAGNQPQHF. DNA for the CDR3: TGCAGTGCCATAGTGGGGGCCGGCAATCAGCCCCAGCATTTT.